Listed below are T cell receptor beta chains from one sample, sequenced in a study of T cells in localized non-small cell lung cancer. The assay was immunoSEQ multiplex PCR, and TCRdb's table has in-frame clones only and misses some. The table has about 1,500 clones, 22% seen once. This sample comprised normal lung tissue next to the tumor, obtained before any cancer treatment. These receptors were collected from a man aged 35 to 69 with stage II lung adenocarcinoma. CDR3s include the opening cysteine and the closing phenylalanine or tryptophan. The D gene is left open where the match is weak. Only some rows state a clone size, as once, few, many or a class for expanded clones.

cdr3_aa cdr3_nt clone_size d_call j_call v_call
CASRTTGFEQYF TGTGCCAGCAGGACGACAGGATTCGAGCAGTACTTC . . TRBJ2-7 TRBV6-8
CASSLALGQGVESYNPEAFF TGCGCCAGCAGCTTGGCATTGGGACAGGGGGTAGAGTCCTATAACCCTGAAGCTTTCTTT . TRBD1 TRBJ1-1 TRBV5-1
CASSYDGVHEQYF TGTGCCAGCAGTTACGACGGAGTCCACGAGCAGTACTTC few . TRBJ2-7 TRBV6-8
CASSPELTSGTKNIQYF TGTGCCAGCAGCCCAGAGTTGACTAGCGGTACCAAAAACATTCAGTACTTC . TRBD2 TRBJ2-4 TRBV11-3
CASSYSAGDGYTF TGTGCCAGCAGTTACTCGGCGGGGGATGGCTACACCTTC few . TRBJ1-2 TRBV6-8
CASSQVHGGYTF TGCGCCAGCAGCCAAGTACATGGTGGCTACACCTTC . . TRBJ1-2 TRBV1
CSGGTVRGPGRYGYTF TGCAGCGGCGGTACCGTTAGGGGTCCAGGGCGGTATGGCTACACCTTC . . TRBJ1-2 TRBV29-1
CASVPPGLVYEQYF TGTGCTAGTGTGCCCCCGGGACTAGTCTACGAGCAGTACTTC . TRBD2 TRBJ2-7 TRBV12-5
CASSPVGSSGGSTDTQYF TGTGCCAGCAGTCCGGTGGGTTCTAGCGGGGGATCAACAGATACGCAGTATTTT medium-sized TRBD2 TRBJ2-3 TRBV11-3
CASSLGALNTEAFF TGCGCCAGCAGCTTGGGGGCCCTGAACACTGAAGCTTTCTTT few . TRBJ1-1 TRBV5-1
CASSVGQGNQPQHF TGTGCCAGCAGTGTTGGACAGGGCAATCAGCCCCAGCATTTT few TRBD1 TRBJ1-5 TRBV28
CASSVESQRHSYNEQFF TGTGCCAGCAGCGTAGAATCGCAGCGCCACTCCTACAATGAGCAGTTCTTC . . TRBJ2-1 TRBV9
CASSSGTSRIYGYTF TGTGCCAGTAGTTCCGGGACATCAAGGATTTATGGCTACACCTTC . . TRBJ1-2 TRBV19
CASSYSLQVGVEKLFF TGTGCCAGCAGTTACTCTTTACAGGTTGGGGTTGAAAAACTGTTTTTT . . TRBJ1-4 TRBV6-8
CASSPSGGGLGETQYF TGTGCCAGCAGCCCATCTGGAGGGGGGCTAGGAGAGACCCAGTACTTC medium-sized . TRBJ2-5 TRBV9
CASSTVGNEQFF TGTGCCAGCAGTACTGTGGGGAATGAGCAGTTCTTC . . TRBJ2-1 TRBV28
CASSQEPGHERGYSNQPQHF TGTGCCAGCAGCCAAGAACCGGGACACGAAAGGGGATATAGCAATCAGCCCCAGCATTTT few . TRBJ1-5 TRBV14
CAWSRAVSGYNEQFF TGTGCCTGGAGTCGGGCGGTCTCAGGGTACAATGAGCAGTTCTTC . . TRBJ2-1 TRBV30
CASSQWGTQETQYF TGTGCCAGCAGCCAATGGGGCACCCAAGAGACCCAGTACTTC . . TRBJ2-5 TRBV9
CASSPTWTGGINEQFF TGTGCCAGCAGCCCGACATGGACAGGGGGTATAAATGAGCAGTTCTTC . TRBD1 TRBJ2-1 TRBV11-3